A single sample gave rise to the 12 T cell receptor beta chains below, sequenced in a study of OX40 agonist ivuxolimab in advanced cancers. Sequencing was performed with immunoSEQ multiplex PCR; in TCRdb, only in-frame clones are kept and a portion is missing. The sample shows about 60,000 clones, roughly 89% of them seen only once. Sequenced here: CD4+ or CD8+ T cells sorted from blood, sampled in a trial of the OX40 agonist ivuxolimab. All receptors derive from an adult with an advanced solid tumor such as melanoma, head and neck, liver or kidney cancer.

J is TRBJ2-6 and V is TRBV5-1; D call uncertain. V was clipped by 0 bases and J by 0 bases, with 13 bases between them. In germline, CDR1 is SGHRS, CDR2 YFSETQ. This CDR3 has 18 residues. This chain's CDR3 is CASSLGGGTYSGANVLTF. The CDR3 DNA is TGCGCCAGCAGCTTGGGAGGTGGCACATACTCTGGGGCCAACGTCCTGACTTTC.

V is TRBV19 and J is TRBJ2-3; 14 bases are shared with TRBD2. This CDR3 contains 16 residues. Germline V gene lookup returns CDR1 LNHDA and CDR2 SQIVND (reference sequence). V lost 7 bases, J lost 6 bases, and 9 bases stayed unmatched. CDR3 DNA: TGTGCCAGTACCACTAAGGGACTAGCGGGGGCCGATACGCAGTATTTT. Translated, it gives CASTTKGLAGADTQYF. The variable domain in full, with the rest retrieved from reference TRBV19 and TRBJ2-3, is DGGITQSPKYLFRKEGQNVTLSCEQNLNHDAMYWYRQDPGQGLRLIYYSQIVNDFQKGDIAEGYSVSREKKESFPLTVTSAQKNPTAFYLCASTTKGLAGADTQYFGPGTRLTVL.

The rearrangement uses TRBV18 and TRBJ2-1, with unresolved D. Germline V CDR1 and CDR2: KGHSH, LQKENI. The CDR3 consists of 12 residues. V shed 4 bases and J shed 6 bases, with 7 bases lying between them. The CDR3 DNA reads as TGTGCCAGCTCACTCAATGGCAATGAGCAGTTCTTC. Its translation: CASSLNGNEQFF.

The chain links TRBV28 to TRBJ2-4; D gene ambiguous. This CDR3 is built from 15 residues. Germline lookup yields CDR1 MDHEN and CDR2 SYDVKM. V dropped 5 bases and J dropped 0 bases, with 11 bases sitting between them. CDR3 in amino acids: CASSAAKLAKNIQYF. The CDR3 bases are TGTGCCAGCAGTGCAGCAAAACTAGCCAAAAACATTCAGTACTTC.

This clone appeared a single time. The chain uses TRBV5-1 and TRBJ2-1; 8 bases fit TRBD2. The CDR3 extends over 17 amino acids. V was pared by 0 bases and J by 2 bases, with 7 bases of the junction left unmatched. Germline V CDR1 and CDR2: SGHRS, YFSETQ. The CDR3 is CASSLVGSGRAYNEQFF. CDR3 bases: TGCGCCAGCAGCTTGGTGGGAAGCGGGAGAGCCTACAATGAGCAGTTCTTC.

The J gene is TRBJ2-7, the V gene TRBV20-1, with D maybe TRBD1 (6 bases). The CDR3 runs to 11 residues. The V and J ends lost 2 bases and 6 bases respectively, with 8 bases between them. Germline V gene sequence: CDR1 DFQATT, CDR2 SNEGSKA (reference sequence). The CDR3 nucleotides are TGCAGTGCTAGAAACAGGGCCGAGCAGTACTTC. Its translation: CSARNRAEQYF.

V gene TRBV7-2 combines with J gene TRBJ2-7; D is unresolved. V shed 1 base and J shed 8 bases, with 6 bases lying between them. CDR1 is SGHTA, CDR2 FQGNSA, per germline. The CDR3 is 11 residues long. This CDR3 reads CASSLGLQQYF. CDR3 in DNA: TGTGCCAGCAGCTTAGGTTTGCAGCAGTACTTC. The variable domain in full, completed from reference TRBV7-2 and TRBJ2-7, reads GAGVSQSPSNKVTEKGKDVELRCDPISGHTALYWYRQSLGQGLEFLIYFQGNSAPDKSGLPSDRFSAERTGGSVSTLTIQRTQQEDSAVYLCASSLGLQQYFGPGTRLTVT.

The V and J genes are TRBV6-6 and TRBJ2-3, with D unresolved. Trimming shortened V by 6 bases and J by 4 bases, and 8 bases separated the two germline ends. The CDR3 is made up of 12 amino acids. Germline assignment: CDR1 MNHNY and CDR2 SVGAGI (reference sequence). Here the CDR3 reads CASSSTPDTQYF. The CDR3 region has the DNA TGTGCCAGCAGCTCGACCCCAGATACGCAGTATTTT.

In this sample, this clone turned up a few times. The gene calls are TRBV27 and TRBJ2-5; D remains ambiguous. The CDR3 is 10 amino acids. Germline loops: CDR1 MNHEY, CDR2 SMNVEV (reference sequence). Trimming cost V 11 bases and J 7 bases, with 11 bases left between them. The CDR3 DNA reads as TGTGCCGCCTCGCGAGGGACCCAGTACTTC. It codes for CAASRGTQYF.

The sample holds a few counts of this clone. The chain employs TRBV18 and TRBJ1-1; 7 nucleotides align to TRBD1. Trimming cost V 6 bases and J 1 base; bases outside gene matches: 8. The CDR3 covers 15 residues. CDR1 and CDR2 from the germline V gene are KGHSH and LQKENI. The CDR3 DNA follows: TGTGCCAGCTCCCTCGGACAGGAACCGAACACTGAAGCTTTCTTT. Amino acids: CASSLGQEPNTEAFF.

The chain employs TRBV7-3 and TRBJ2-2; D uncertain. V was trimmed by 4 bases and J by 1 base, leaving 7 bases between them. The germline V gene has CDR1 SGHTA and CDR2 FQGTGA. The CDR3 contains 14 residues. The CDR3 DNA reads TGTGCCAGCAGCTACGACAAGAACACCGGGGAGCTGTTTTTT. Its protein is CASSYDKNTGELFF.

The V and J genes are TRBV21-1 and TRBJ2-7; no DNA check was done on the table's D call, TRBD1. TRBV21-1 is annotated as a pseudogene. This CDR3 has 15 residues. CDR3: CASSKVDGTKYEQYF. As DNA, the CDR3 is TGTGCCAGCAGCAAAGTAGACGGGACAAAATACGAGCAGTACTTC.